A single count supports the clone carrying this TCR beta chain. What it binds is unknown. PCR involved 60 Vbeta and 13 Jbeta primers. TCRdb keeps only in-frame clones here, not all; method: immunoSEQ multiplex PCR. Of around 200,000 clones listed, less than 90% were seen once; the top ten hold approximately 0.31%. This entry comes from a study of cytomegalovirus exposure and HLA in healthy donors. Study findings and constraints: HLA alleles were associated with 17,000 or so TCR beta sequences in a later analysis at 0.05 false discovery rate. Later analysis associated a missense DCLRE1C variant with TCR beta V- and J-gene trimming.

Germline lookup yields CDR1 LNHDA and CDR2 SQIVND (reference sequence). This CDR3 region has 12 residues. V lost 3 bases to trimming and J lost 9 bases, with 9 bases between them. The source of this sequence is a woman aged 25-40 years in good health and CMV-seronegative. The sequencing input was PBMCs. The chain links TRBV19 to TRBJ1-5; no firm D call. CDR3 region: CASSMSGLPQHF. The CDR3 bases are TGTGCCAGTAGTATGTCAGGACTGCCCCAGCATTTT.